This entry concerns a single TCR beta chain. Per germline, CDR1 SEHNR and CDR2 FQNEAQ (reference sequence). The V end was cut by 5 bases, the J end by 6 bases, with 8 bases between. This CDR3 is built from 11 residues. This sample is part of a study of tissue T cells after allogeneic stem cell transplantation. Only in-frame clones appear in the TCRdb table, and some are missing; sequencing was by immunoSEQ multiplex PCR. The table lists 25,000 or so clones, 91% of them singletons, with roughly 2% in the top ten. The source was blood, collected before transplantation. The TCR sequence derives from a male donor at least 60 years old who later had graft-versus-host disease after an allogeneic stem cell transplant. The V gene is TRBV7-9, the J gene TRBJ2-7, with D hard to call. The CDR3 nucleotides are TGTGCCAGCAGCCCGGCTTTCGAGCAGTACTTC. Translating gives CASSPAFEQYF.